Included here is one TCR beta chain sequence, with context. Its antigen remains unknown. This record belongs to a study of cytotoxic CD8 clonotypes in ibrutinib-treated CLL. Study as a whole: Among the samples, the mean was 255,043 productive templates and 75,000 to 95,000 productive rearrangements.

Notes on the study in general: Clonality rose at ibrutinib response, held steady in sustained remission, and fell toward baseline at progression.

Profiling relied on immunoSEQ multiplex PCR, and the TCRdb table lists in-frame clones only, not all of them. Here the sample spans roughly 200,000 clones, about 72% being singletons. The receptor comes from a human donor with chronic lymphocytic leukemia. The sequencing used PBMCs, collected after 24 months of ibrutinib treatment.

The DNA of the CDR3 is TGTGCCTGGAAAAGGGACGACGTTACTGAAGCTTTCTTT. Its protein product is CAWKRDDVTEAFF. The chain couples TRBV30 to TRBJ1-1; weak D call: TRBD1 (5 bases). Trimming removed 4 bases at V and 5 bases at J, with 14 bases between. This CDR3 is 13 amino acids long. In germline, CDR1 is GTSNPN, CDR2 SVGIG (reference sequence).